The 21 T cell receptor beta chains below were found in one sample sequenced in a study of T-cell memory formation after mild COVID-19. TCRdb used MiXCR to reprocess the 5' RACE reads, holding one entry per CDR3 protein. The data show some 320,000 distinct CDR3 sequences, about 16% seen once. Sequencing was carried out using PBMCs or a T cell subset sorted from them (not recorded which). The receptors originated from a man aged 18 to 35 who had mild COVID-19 (a few samples of this study predate the infection). Cell type and time point are not known.

The table lists this clonotype with a few counts. This chain joins TRBV7-2 and TRBJ2-1, with D maybe TRBD2 (5 bases). CDR1 SGHTA and CDR2 FQGNSA come from the germline V gene. V was trimmed by 1 base and J by 8 bases, leaving 12 bases between them. The length of the CDR3 is 14 residues. CDR3 nucleotides: TGTGCCAGCAGCTTAGGTCCGGGGAGCGATGAGCAGTTCTTC. Its translation is CASSLGPGSDEQFF.

The V gene is TRBV19, the J gene TRBJ2-1; D gene ambiguous. V lost 3 bases, J lost 0 bases, and 6 bases lay in between. Germline-derived CDR1 and CDR2 are LNHDA and SQIVND (reference sequence). The CDR3 runs 14 residues. The CDR3 region is CASSIGSSYNEQFF. CDR3 sequence (DNA): TGTGCCAGTAGTATCGGCAGCTCCTACAATGAGCAGTTCTTC. The full variable domain, completed using reference TRBV19 and TRBJ2-1, is DGGITQSPKYLFRKEGQNVTLSCEQNLNHDAMYWYRQDPGQGLRLIYYSQIVNDFQKGDIAEGYSVSREKKESFPLTVTSAQKNPTAFYLCASSIGSSYNEQFFGPGTRLTVL.

The chain links TRBV5-4 to TRBJ2-1; the D gene is possibly TRBD2 (6 bases). With 4 bases removed from V and 7 bases from J, the gap between germline ends came to 18 bases. The CDR3 sequence is 15 residues long. Germline-derived CDR1 and CDR2 are SGHNT and YYREEE (reference sequence). This CDR3 is CASSRNGLSGNEQFF. The CDR3 DNA reads TGTGCCAGCAGCCGTAACGGACTATCGGGGAATGAGCAGTTCTTC.

The chain is built from TRBV4-3 and TRBJ1-6, with 9 bases aligning to TRBD1. Germline assignment: CDR1 LGHNA and CDR2 YSLEER. Trimming cost V 4 bases and J 9 bases; bases outside gene matches: 1. The length of the CDR3 is 13 residues. The CDR3: CASSPTGGSPLHF. The CDR3 nucleotides read TGCGCCAGCAGCCCGACAGGGGGTTCACCCCTCCACTTT.

The table lists this clonotype with many counts. The chain is built from TRBV7-2 and TRBJ2-3; TRBD2 aligns across 8 bases. Germline-derived CDR1 and CDR2 are SGHTA and FQGNSA. J lost 7 bases, V lost 5 bases, and 20 bases had no gene match. This CDR3 spans 18 amino acids. CDR3 DNA: TGTGCCAGCAGCCGACCCGCGGGGGGCTCCAGCCTCGGACATACGCAGTATTTT. It encodes CASSRPAGGSSLGHTQYF.

This clonotype was recorded at least ten times. This rearrangement joins TRBV7-2 to TRBJ1-6; D gene ambiguous. Germline V CDR1 and CDR2: SGHTA, FQGNSA. V shed 0 bases and J shed 0 bases, with 9 bases lying between them. The CDR3 is 17 residues long. The CDR3 protein is CASSLAPQSSYNSPLHF. For the CDR3, the DNA is TGTGCCAGCAGCTTAGCGCCACAGAGCTCCTATAATTCACCCCTCCACTTT.

This clonotype showed up just a few times. This chain uses TRBV5-1 with TRBJ1-1; D perhaps matches TRBD1 (6 bases). Germline-derived CDR1 and CDR2 are SGHRS and YFSETQ. V shed 0 bases and J shed 3 bases, with 18 bases lying between them. This CDR3 contains 17 residues. This CDR3 reads CASSLEGGDYWDTEAFF. Written as DNA, the CDR3 is TGCGCCAGCAGCTTGGAAGGGGGGGACTACTGGGACACTGAAGCTTTCTTT.

This chain links TRBV7-2 with TRBJ1-1; D may be TRBD1 (5 bases). Germline CDR1 and CDR2: SGHTA and FQGNSA. There are 13 residues in the CDR3. The CDR3 sequence is CASGGRSNTEAFF. CDR3 sequence (DNA): TGTGCTAGCGGGGGACGGTCGAACACTGAAGCTTTCTTT.

This clonotype appeared a few times. The gene calls are TRBV7-9 and TRBJ2-2; the match to TRBD1 covers 7 bases. This CDR3 is built from 15 residues. The germline gives CDR1 SEHNR, CDR2 FQNEAQ (reference sequence). V trimming: 6 bases; J trimming: 3 bases; junction bases outside the gene matches: 7. CDR3 residues: CASSSTGMDTGELFF. The CDR3 nucleotides read TGTGCCAGCAGTTCGACAGGGATGGACACCGGGGAGCTGTTTTTT.

V and J are TRBV20-1 and TRBJ2-1; D remains unclear. V lost 5 bases and J lost 4, with 12 bases in between. The germline V gene has CDR1 DFQATT and CDR2 SNEGSKA (reference sequence). The CDR3 loop spans 13 amino acids. The CDR3 region has the DNA TGCAGTGCTCCCCCGGGTGGATACAATGAGCAGTTCTTC. Protein product: CSAPPGGYNEQFF.

This clonotype was observed many times. The chain combines TRBV5-6 with TRBJ2-1; the D gene is possibly TRBD2 (5 bases). Per the germline V gene, CDR1 is SGHDT and CDR2 is YYEEEE. CDR3 size: 13 residues. The V end lost 4 bases, the J end lost 9 bases, and 14 bases lay between the germline ends. CDR3 DNA sequence: TGTGCCAGCAGCCCGGCGGGCTGGGGTGAGCAGTTCTTC. Protein product: CASSPAGWGEQFF.

The chain recombines TRBV3-1 with TRBJ2-7, with D uncertain. Germline V gives CDR1 LGHDT, CDR2 YNNKEL (reference sequence). Trimming took off 2 bases at V and 3 bases at J, with 5 bases between the two ends. This CDR3 region has 12 residues. The CDR3 region has the DNA TGTGCCAGCAGCCAATGGGACTACGAGCAGTACGTC. The encoded protein is CASSQWDYEQYV.

V gene TRBV5-1 combines with J gene TRBJ1-1; no definite D call. This CDR3 is built from 14 residues. CDR1 is SGHRS, CDR2 YFSETQ, per germline. The V gene lost 3 bases and the J gene lost 1 base, with 10 bases spanning the gap. The CDR3 nucleotides are TGCGCCAGCAGCTATGCCTGGGGGAACACTGAAGCTTTCTTT. Its translation: CASSYAWGNTEAFF.

This chain connects TRBV7-8 to TRBJ2-5, with D perhaps TRBD2 (7 bases). There are 14 residues in the CDR3. V was clipped by 7 bases and J by 5 bases, with 17 bases between them. Germline loops: CDR1 SGHVS, CDR2 FQNEAQ. The CDR3, as DNA: TGTGCCAGCACCCGAATCGGGGGGCCGGAGACCCAGTACTTC. Residues: CASTRIGGPETQYF.

The chain recombines TRBV6-5 with TRBJ1-2; D perhaps matches TRBD1 (5 bases). Trimming left V 4 bases short and J 6 bases short, with 21 bases between. This CDR3 has 16 residues. Germline assignment: CDR1 MNHEY and CDR2 SVGAGI. The CDR3: CASSLRAAGSRNGYTF. The CDR3 DNA sequence: TGTGCCAGCAGTTTAAGGGCCGCAGGGAGTAGGAATGGCTACACCTTC.

This clonotype occurred many times. The CDR3 DNA reads TGTGCCAGCAGTTTTCGACGGAACACCATGAACACTGAAGCTTTCTTT. This gives the protein CASSFRRNTMNTEAFF. The chain employs TRBV28 and TRBJ1-1; D is uncertain. CDR3 length: 16 amino acids. The germline CDR1 and CDR2 sequences are MDHEN and SYDVKM. Trimming took 3 bases from V and 0 from J, leaving 14 bases between them.

The J gene is TRBJ1-6, the V gene TRBV7-9, with D perhaps TRBD1 (6 bases). Trimming removed 4 bases from V and 7 bases from J, with 11 bases in between. Germline lookup yields CDR1 SEHNR and CDR2 FQNEAQ (reference sequence). The CDR3 loop spans 14 amino acids. Written as DNA, the CDR3 is TGTGCCAGCAGCTCTTCGACAGGCAATTCACCCCTCCACTTT. Protein: CASSSSTGNSPLHF.

The rearrangement uses TRBV11-3 and TRBJ2-7, with TRBD1 matching 7 bases. CDR3 length: 15 residues. Trimming at V came to 1 base and at J to 3 bases, leaving 6 bases not matched to a gene. Germline V gene lookup returns CDR1 SGHNT and CDR2 YENEEA. CDR3 coding DNA: TGTGCCAGCAGCTTAGCTCCGGGACAGATCTACGAGCAGTACTTC. Its translation: CASSLAPGQIYEQYF.

This clonotype was seen more than once but under ten times. The chain has TRBV6-5 and TRBJ2-3; 9 bases are a match to TRBD1. CDR3 length: 16 amino acids. V shed 5 bases, J shed 2 bases, and the junction held 8 bases outside the gene matches. From germline, CDR1 is MNHEY and CDR2 SVGAGI. In nucleotides, the CDR3 is TGTGCCAGCAGTATTACAGGGGGCTATCCCACAGATACGCAGTATTTT. Its protein is CASSITGGYPTDTQYF.

This clonotype turned up a few times. The CDR3: CASSPNMRVQYF. The CDR3, as DNA: TGTGCCAGCAGTCCCAATATGAGGGTGCAGTATTTT. The chain carries TRBV27 and TRBJ2-3, with a possible D match to TRBD2 (5 bases). Trimming stripped 5 bases from V and 11 bases from J, with 14 bases between. The germline CDR1 and CDR2 sequences are MNHEY and SMNVEV (reference sequence). The CDR3 is 12 amino acids.

There are many counts of this clonotype. The V call is TRBV6-5, the J call TRBJ2-2; the match to TRBD1 covers 9 bases. Germline V gene data show CDR1 as MNHEY and CDR2 as SVGAGI. Unmatched junction bases numbered 3, after V lost 4 bases and J lost 3 bases. The CDR3 contains 15 residues. The CDR3 sequence is CASSWDRADTGELFF. CDR3 coding DNA: TGTGCCAGCAGTTGGGACAGGGCGGACACCGGGGAGCTGTTTTTT.